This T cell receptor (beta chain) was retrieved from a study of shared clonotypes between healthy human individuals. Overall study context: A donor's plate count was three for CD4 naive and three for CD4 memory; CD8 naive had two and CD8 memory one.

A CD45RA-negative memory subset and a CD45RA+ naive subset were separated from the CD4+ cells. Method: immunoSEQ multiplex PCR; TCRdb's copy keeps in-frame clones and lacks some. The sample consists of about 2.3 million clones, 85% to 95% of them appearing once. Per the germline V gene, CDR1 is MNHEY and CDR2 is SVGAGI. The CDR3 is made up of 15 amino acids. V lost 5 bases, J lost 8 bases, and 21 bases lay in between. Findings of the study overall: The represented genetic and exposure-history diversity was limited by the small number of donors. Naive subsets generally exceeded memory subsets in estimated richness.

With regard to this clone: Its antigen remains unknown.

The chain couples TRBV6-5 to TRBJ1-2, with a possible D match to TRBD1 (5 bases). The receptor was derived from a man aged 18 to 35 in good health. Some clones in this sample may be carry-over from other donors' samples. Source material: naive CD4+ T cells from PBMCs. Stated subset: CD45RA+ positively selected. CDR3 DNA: TGTGCCAGCAGTCTCTCCGGGACCCCCGGAGGAGGCTACACCTTC. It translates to CASSLSGTPGGGYTF.